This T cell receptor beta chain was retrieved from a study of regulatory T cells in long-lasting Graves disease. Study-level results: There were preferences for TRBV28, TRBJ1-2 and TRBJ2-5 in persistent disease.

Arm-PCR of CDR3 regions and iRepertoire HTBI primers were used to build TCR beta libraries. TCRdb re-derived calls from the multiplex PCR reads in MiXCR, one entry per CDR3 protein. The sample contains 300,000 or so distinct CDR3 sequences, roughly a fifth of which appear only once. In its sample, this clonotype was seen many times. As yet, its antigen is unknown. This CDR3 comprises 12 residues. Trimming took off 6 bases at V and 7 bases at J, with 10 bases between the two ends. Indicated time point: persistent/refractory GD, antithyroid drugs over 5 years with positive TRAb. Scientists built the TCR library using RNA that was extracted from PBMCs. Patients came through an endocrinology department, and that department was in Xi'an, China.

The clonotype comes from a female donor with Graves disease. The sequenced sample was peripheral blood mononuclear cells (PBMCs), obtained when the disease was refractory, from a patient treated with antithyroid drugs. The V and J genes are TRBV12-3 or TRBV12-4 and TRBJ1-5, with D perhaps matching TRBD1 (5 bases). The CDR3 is CASRATDQPQHF. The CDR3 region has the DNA TGTGCCAGCAGAGCGACAGACCAGCCCCAGCATTTT.